This T cell receptor beta chain was documented in a study of blood T cell repertoires in COVID-19. Study in general: Spain, Italy and the United States supplied samples that represented acute and convalescent COVID-19.

Using immunoSEQ multiplex PCR, the repertoire was profiled, and TCRdb retains in-frame clones only, with some absent. The sample contains approximately 22,000 clones, approximately 85% of which appear only once. CDR1 is SNHLY, CDR2 FYNNEI, per germline. V gave up 3 bases and J gave up 4 bases, with 16 bases separating them. This CDR3 has 15 amino acids. This clonotype originated in a human donor in a cohort sampled during active COVID-19. The chain links TRBV2 to TRBJ2-7, with a possible D match to TRBD1 (6 bases). Sequencing input: peripheral blood. CDR3 sequence: CASSEGSGDLYEQYF. The DNA for the CDR3 is TGTGCCAGCAGTGAGGGCTCAGGGGATTTGTACGAGCAGTACTTC.